The clone carrying this T cell receptor (beta chain) showed up many times. This sample stems from a study of blood T cell repertoires in COVID-19. Whole-study context: Some COVID-19 samples were acute and others convalescent; all came from the United States, Italy and Spain. The analysed material was cDNA or gDNA that came from T cells, B-cell-depleted T cells, or PBMCs.

Data came from immunoSEQ multiplex PCR; TCRdb stores just in-frame clones and leaves some out. The sample includes roughly 250,000 clones, under 85% of them seen just once. This CDR3 is built from 15 residues. J gave up 2 bases and V 4 bases, and 7 bases lay outside the gene matches. In germline, CDR1 is SGDLS, CDR2 YYNGEE. This rearrangement joins TRBV9 to TRBJ2-3; 7 bases fit TRBD1. Sequencing was carried out using peripheral blood. The TCR comes from a woman in her thirties or forties with active or convalescent COVID-19. CDR3 DNA: TGTGCCAGCAGCACCACACAGGGGTTCACAGATACGCAGTATTTT. This codes for CASSTTQGFTDTQYF.